One and the same sample provided the 9 T cell receptor beta chains below, sequenced in a study of blood T cell repertoires in COVID-19. Sequenced by immunoSEQ multiplex PCR; TCRdb stores in-frame clones only, minus some. In the table there are 200,000 or so clones, about 85% of which are singletons. Sequencing input: peripheral blood. The receptors stem from a man aged 70 or older with active or convalescent COVID-19.

V and J are TRBV7-6 and TRBJ1-3; maybe TRBD1 (6 bases). V was trimmed by 5 bases and J by 3 bases, leaving 8 bases between them. CDR3 length: 13 amino acids. Germline V gene data show CDR1 as SGHVS and CDR2 as FNYEAQ. CDR3 protein: CASSHRDGNTIYF. CDR3 in DNA: TGTGCCAGCAGCCACAGGGATGGAAACACCATATATTTT.

The V gene is TRBV25-1, the J gene TRBJ2-7; D might be TRBD2 (6 bases). The germline V gene has CDR1 MGHDK and CDR2 SYGVNS. The germline V and J ends were trimmed by 6 bases and 3 bases, with 18 bases remaining between them. This CDR3 spans 15 amino acids. The CDR3 loop is CASRPTLLGGYEQYF. CDR3 DNA sequence: TGTGCCAGCAGACCTACCCTATTGGGAGGCTACGAGCAGTACTTC.

The chain links TRBV14 to TRBJ2-2; possibly TRBD2 for D (6 bases). Deletions cut 1 base from V and 6 bases from J, with 18 bases between. CDR1 and CDR2 (germline): SGHDN, FVKESK. CDR3 length: 17 residues. CDR3 in amino acids: CASSQARWRGSAGELFF. CDR3 sequence (DNA): TGTGCCAGCAGCCAAGCCCGATGGAGGGGTTCTGCCGGGGAGCTGTTTTTT.

The V call is TRBV19, the J call TRBJ1-4, with D maybe TRBD1 (6 bases). Trimming shortened V by 5 bases and J by 8 bases, and 12 bases separated the two germline ends. The CDR3 consists of 13 residues. CDR1 is LNHDA, CDR2 SQIVND, per germline (reference sequence). This CDR3 is CASSSGGSEKLFF. The CDR3 DNA is TGTGCCAGTAGTTCGGGGGGCTCGGAAAAACTGTTTTTT.

V gene TRBV19 combines with J gene TRBJ1-5; maybe TRBD1 (5 bases). CDR1 LNHDA and CDR2 SQIVND come from the germline V gene (reference sequence). This CDR3 contains 15 residues. Trimming took off 2 bases at V and 2 bases at J, with 10 bases between the two ends. The CDR3: CASSILGAGNQPQHF. DNA for the CDR3: TGTGCCAGTAGTATATTAGGGGCCGGCAATCAGCCCCAGCATTTT.

The gene calls are TRBV15 and TRBJ1-4; 8 bases map to TRBD1. Germline CDR1 is LNHNV and CDR2 is YYDKDF (reference sequence). CDR3 length equals 15 residues. Trimming cost V 2 bases and J 3 bases; bases outside gene matches: 2. DNA for the CDR3: TGTGCCACCAGCAGACAGGGGGCTTCTAATGAAAAACTGTTTTTT. It is translated as CATSRQGASNEKLFF.

CDR3 DNA: TGTGCCAGCTCACCAACAGGGGGCCTTTTGACTGAAGCTTTCTTT. Its protein product is CASSPTGGLLTEAFF. This chain connects TRBV18 to TRBJ1-1; TRBD1 matches at 9 bases. The CDR3 runs to 15 residues. The junction had 6 bases not matched to a gene; V was cut back by 2 bases and J by 5 bases. The V gene's germline CDR1 is KGHSH and CDR2 LQKENI.

The chain uses TRBV28 and TRBJ1-1; 10 bases fit TRBD1. The CDR3 covers 15 residues. V lost 5 bases and J lost 8; bases outside the gene matches: 11. Germline CDR1 and CDR2: MDHEN and SYDVKM. Here the CDR3 reads CASSGGPGQGQEAFF. The CDR3 DNA follows: TGTGCCAGCAGTGGGGGGCCGGGACAGGGGCAAGAAGCTTTCTTT.

The V and J genes are TRBV3-1 (or the pseudogene TRBV3-2) and TRBJ1-6; the D is unclear. Germline lookup yields CDR1 LGHDT and CDR2 YNNKEL (reference sequence). Trimming pared 3 bases from V and 7 bases from J, leaving 7 bases between. The CDR3 has 13 residues. Here the CDR3 reads CASSQVRNSPLHF. Here the CDR3 DNA reads TGTGCCAGCAGCCAGGTCAGAAATTCACCCCTCCACTTT.